This T cell receptor beta chain was identified in a study of shared clonotypes between healthy human individuals. Broader study findings: Naive subsets tended to show greater estimated richness than memory subsets.

The naive CD8 subset, CD45RO-negative cells positively selected for CCR7, excluded terminally differentiated effector memory CD45RA+ cells. All donors were Caucasian adults living in Nashville, Tennessee. Germline CDR1 is KGHSH and CDR2 is LQKENI. The CDR3 has 13 amino acids. V shed 4 bases and J shed 3 bases, with 9 bases lying between them. Notes on this clone: Antigen specificity is unknown.

The repertoire was sequenced with immunoSEQ multiplex PCR; TCRdb's copy has only in-frame clones and lacks some. The table shows fewer than 1 million clones, with about 97% occurring only once. The receptor's source is a man aged 25 to 45 in good health. Sequencing was done on a sample of naive CD8+ T cells sorted from blood. This chain connects TRBV18 to TRBJ2-5; possible D gene TRBD2, 5 bases. The CDR3 protein is CASSQRSKETQYF. In DNA form, the CDR3 reads TGTGCCAGCTCACAGCGGAGTAAAGAGACCCAGTACTTC.